The 2 T cell receptor beta chains given below trace back to one sample, sequenced in a study of PD-1 blockade in mismatch repair-deficient tumors. The method was immunoSEQ multiplex PCR; TCRdb's version includes in-frame clones alone and lacks a portion of them. Here the sample spans about 35,000 clones, around 80% being singletons. The sample in question was PBMCs, obtained approximately 6 weeks after starting pembrolizumab. All receptors derive from an adult with mismatch repair-deficient cancer.

The chain is built from TRBV2 and TRBJ2-3; TRBD2 matches 15 bases. With 6 bases clipped from V and 8 bases from J, the junction kept 6 bases outside the gene matches. The germline CDR1 and CDR2 sequences are SNHLY and FYNNEI. The CDR3 loop spans 15 amino acids. CDR3 sequence (DNA): TGTGCCAGCAGCGGACTAGCGGGAGGGCCCAGTACGCAGTATTTT. Translation: CASSGLAGGPSTQYF. The full variable domain, in which reference TRBV2 and TRBJ2-3 provide the parts outside the CDR3, is EPEVTQTPSHQVTQMGQEVILRCVPISNHLYFYWYRQILGQKVEFLVSFYNNEISEKSEIFDDQFSVERPDGSNFTLKIRSTKLEDSAMYFCASSGLAGGPSTQYFGPGTRLTVL.

The table lists this clone with a count of one. The V gene is TRBV10-3, the J gene TRBJ1-6; D uncertain. This CDR3 contains 14 residues. Germline values: CDR1 ENHRY, CDR2 SYGVKD. Trimming left V 6 bases short and J 0 bases short, with 6 bases between. Here the CDR3 reads CAISRDSYNSPLHF. CDR3 in DNA: TGTGCCATCAGCCGGGACTCCTATAATTCACCCCTCCACTTT.